Listed below are T cell receptor beta chains from one sample, sequenced in a study of T cells after yellow fever vaccination. TCRdb re-derived calls from the 5' RACE reads in MiXCR, one entry per CDR3 protein. The sample consists of roughly 74,000 distinct CDR3 sequences, around 6.9% of them appearing once. The specimen was CD8+ T cells sorted from PBMCs, collected about 5 days after the first yellow fever vaccination. These receptors came from a man between 18 and 29 years old who received the YFV17D yellow fever vaccine. CDR3s include the opening cysteine and the closing phenylalanine or tryptophan.

CDR3 | J | V
CASSHRTESYEQYF | TRBJ2-7 | TRBV10-2
CASSPYPGTDTQYF | TRBJ2-3 | TRBV4-1
CASSRQGWSYTF | TRBJ1-2 | TRBV6-5
CASSLAGGQETQYF | TRBJ2-5 | TRBV9
CSATPTGENYGYTF | TRBJ1-2 | TRBV20-1
CASSLPPGQNTGELFF | TRBJ2-2 | TRBV11-2
CASSPPRGTRSYNEQFF | TRBJ2-1 | TRBV7-9
CASSLGGDTEAFF | TRBJ1-1 | TRBV5-4
CASQPGTSSWGETQYF | TRBJ2-5 | TRBV14
CASSLAIRGPETQYF | TRBJ2-5 | TRBV7-9
CASCETAYLAGELFF | TRBJ2-2 | TRBV7-2
CASSFQGYYEQYF | TRBJ2-7 | TRBV6-5
CSVRGGGGNTGELFF | TRBJ2-2 | TRBV29-1
CASSQTLQGRVNYGYTF | TRBJ1-2 | TRBV14
CSAPTRGWQGNQPQHF | TRBJ1-5 | TRBV20-1
CASSVGQTTEAFF | TRBJ1-1 | TRBV9
CASSPGRGANTEAFF | TRBJ1-1 | TRBV11-2
CASRKGSREQYF | TRBJ2-7 | TRBV7-9
CASSLPGRMADNEQFF | TRBJ2-1 | TRBV5-6
CASSVSTGWDEQFF | TRBJ2-1 | TRBV2
CASSEYRTGSYNEQFF | TRBJ2-1 | TRBV6-2/TRBV6-3
CASSPPLAGGQDEQFF | TRBJ2-1 | TRBV28
CSSERGSEAFF | TRBJ1-1 | TRBV29-1
CAISGRGGPQETQYF | TRBJ2-5 | TRBV10-3